This T cell receptor beta chain was observed in a study of T cell responses to AZD1222 COVID-19 vaccine. Findings and caveats of the study: Seropositive AZD1222 recipients at baseline numbered only six or seven. Reports say nearly half of spike-specific TCRs go after unmutated variant regions.

CDR1 and CDR2 (germline): KGHDR, SFDVKD. The CDR3 length equals 9 residues, ends included. Here immunoSEQ multiplex PCR was the method, and the copy in TCRdb shows in-frame clones only, minus some. The data hold some 130,000 clones, with roughly 85% observed a single time. As concerns this clone: The antigen is not known. Because it lacks the conserved phenylalanine or tryptophan at the end, this CDR3 is likely a read error. The limits of the CDR3 on the DNA are not certain, so only TCRdb's listed CDR3 is given.

The sequence derives from an adult who received the MenACWY meningococcal vaccine as a control. This sequence joins TRBV24-1 and TRBJ1-2; the DNA was not compared with TRBD1, the D call given in the table. Here the sequenced sample was peripheral blood, taken 28 days after the second dose of the MenACWY control vaccine. CDR3 region: CATSELTGI.